This is a list of T cell receptor beta chains from one sample in a study of early T cells in non-severe SARS-CoV-2 infection. TCRdb re-called the 5' RACE reads with MiXCR, one entry per CDR3 protein. Here the sample spans some 50,000 distinct CDR3 sequences, approximately 10% being singletons. The material sequenced was whole blood. The origin of the receptors is an adult who was a healthcare worker with PCR-confirmed SARS-CoV-2 infection or an uninfected control (not recorded which). Both conserved end residues are part of each CDR3. The D gene is left open where the match is weak. Clone size is shown for a subset of rows, as once, few, many or a class of expanded clone.

v_gene	abundance	d_gene	j_gene	CDR3nt	CDR3aa
TRBV6-6	many	NA	TRBJ2-7	TGTGCCAGCAGTGACCCCGTGGCGGTCCACGAGCAGTACTTC	CASSDPVAVHEQYF
TRBV6-2/TRBV6-3	many	NA	TRBJ1-1	TGTGCCAGCAGTTACTCGACGTGGATTGAAGCTTTCTTT	CASSYSTWIEAFF
TRBV10-2	many	NA	TRBJ2-5	TGCGCCAGCAGTATGGGTCCACAACGAGCCCAGGAGACCCAGTACTTC	CASSMGPQRAQETQYF
TRBV5-4	few	NA	TRBJ2-1	TGTGCCAGCAGCTTGTTGGGATATGAGCAGTTCTTC	CASSLLGYEQFF
TRBV7-9	many	TRBD1	TRBJ1-2	TGTGCCAGCAGCTCCTGGACAGGTCCCTCTAACTATGGCTACACCTTC	CASSSWTGPSNYGYTF
TRBV7-2	many	NA	TRBJ1-1	TGTGCCAGCAGCCCCGCGGGGTACGGCACTGAAGCTTTCTTT	CASSPAGYGTEAFF
TRBV29-1	once	NA	TRBJ1-2	TGCAGCGTGCGGGGGGGGTATTTTGATGGCTACACCTTC	CSVRGGYFDGYTF
TRBV24-1	many	NA	TRBJ2-1	TGTGCCACCAGTGATTTGTGGTCGGGGGAGGACTTCAATGAGCAGTTCTTC	CATSDLWSGEDFNEQFF
TRBV27	many	NA	TRBJ1-5	TGTGCCAGCAGTTTAAAAGGCAATCAGCCCCAGCATTTT	CASSLKGNQPQHF
TRBV4-1	NA	NA	TRBJ1-4	TGCGCCAGCAGCCTTAGGGGGGGGGCCGATGAAAAACTGTTTTTT	CASSLRGGADEKLFF
TRBV30	NA	NA	TRBJ1-2	TGTGCCTGGAGTGTACTTGGCCCGAGCTATGGCTACACCTTC	CAWSVLGPSYGYTF
TRBV21-1	few	NA	TRBJ2-2	TGTGCCAGCAGTCCCGTTTGTGGGGGTGACACCGGGGAGCTGTTTTTT	CASSPVCGGDTGELFF
TRBV5-6	many	NA	TRBJ2-7	TGTGCCAGCAGCTTTGATGGTAGCTTGGTCGAGCAGTACTTC	CASSFDGSLVEQYF
TRBV3-1	few	NA	TRBJ2-1	TGTGCCAGCAGCCAAGAGGGGGGCCACTACAATGAGCAGTTCTTC	CASSQEGGHYNEQFF
TRBV21-1	many	NA	TRBJ1-1	TGTGCCAGCAGCAAAGAGTCGGGAAACACTGAAGCTTTCTTT	CASSKESGNTEAFF
TRBV29-1	many	NA	TRBJ1-1	TGCAGCGTTGAGGGTCTGAACACTGAAGCTTTCTTT	CSVEGLNTEAFF
TRBV10-2	many	NA	TRBJ2-1	TGCGCCAGCAGTGATCTTCAGGAGGTAAAGTCCCCAAACAATGAGCAGTTCTTC	CASSDLQEVKSPNNEQFF
TRBV5-1	many	TRBD2	TRBJ2-7	TGCGCCAGCAGCGCTAGCGGGAACTCCTACGAGCAGTACTTC	CASSASGNSYEQYF
TRBV27	many	TRBD2	TRBJ2-1	TGTGCCAGCAATTGGGCGGGAGCGGGCAATGAGCAGTTCTTC	CASNWAGAGNEQFF
TRBV28	many	NA	TRBJ1-1	TGTGCCAGCAGTGGCAGGGCAGCTTTCTTT	CASSGRAAFF
TRBV24-1	many	NA	TRBJ2-2	TGTGCCACCAGTGATTTAACCCCCGGGGTGGACGGGGAGCTGTTTTTT	CATSDLTPGVDGELFF
TRBV7-2	few	NA	TRBJ2-3	TGTGCCAGCAGCTTAGTCCCGGGAGTCCTCACAGATACGCAGTATTTT	CASSLVPGVLTDTQYF
TRBV4-3	many	NA	TRBJ2-6	TGCGCCAGCAGCCACCTACAGGGACGGCGCTCTGGGGCCAACGTCCTGACTTTC	CASSHLQGRRSGANVLTF
TRBV25-1	many	NA	TRBJ2-7	TGTGCCAGCAGTGACTGGCAAACCTACGAGCAGTACTTC	CASSDWQTYEQYF
TRBV3-1	NA	NA	TRBJ2-7	TGTGCCAGCAGCCCTATAGGGAACGAGCAGTACTTC	CASSPIGNEQYF
TRBV4-2	many	NA	TRBJ1-6	TGTGCCAGCAGCCAAGATACAGGTCTTTTGGTCAATAATTCACCCCTCCACTTT	CASSQDTGLLVNNSPLHF
TRBV5-5	many	TRBD1	TRBJ1-4	TGTGCCAGCAGCTTGGTAGAGGACAGGCTGTTTTTT	CASSLVEDRLFF
TRBV7-2	NA	TRBD2	TRBJ2-7	TGTGCCAGCAGCTTAAACGGGGGGTTTGACGAGCAGTACTTC	CASSLNGGFDEQYF
TRBV6-2/TRBV6-3	few	NA	TRBJ2-5	TGTGCCAGCAGTTACTCGAGAGAGACCCAGTACTTC	CASSYSRETQYF
TRBV18	NA	NA	TRBJ2-5	TGTGCCAGCTCACCGGGGGAGACCCAGTACTTC	CASSPGETQYF
TRBV6-1	many	NA	TRBJ2-2	TGCGCCAGCGGAAGACGGGTCGGGGAGCTGTTTTTT	CASGRRVGELFF
TRBV29-1	NA	NA	TRBJ2-1	TGCAGCGTTGTTAGCTTTACCCACAATGAGCAGTTCTTC	CSVVSFTHNEQFF
TRBV7-2	many	NA	TRBJ2-1	TGTGCCAGCAGCTTAAATGACTATGAGCAGTTCTTC	CASSLNDYEQFF
TRBV12-3/TRBV12-4	many	NA	TRBJ1-3	TGTGCCAGCACCATCCCAACCTTCGCGGAAGGAAACACCATATATTTT	CASTIPTFAEGNTIYF
TRBV7-8	once	NA	TRBJ1-1	TGTGCCAGCAGCGCCCATAGTGACACTGAAGCTTTCTTT	CASSAHSDTEAFF
TRBV7-6	many	TRBD2	TRBJ2-1	TGTGCCAGCAGCGCGCTAGCGGGCAACTCCTACAATGAGCAGTTCTTC	CASSALAGNSYNEQFF
TRBV12-3/TRBV12-4	few	NA	TRBJ2-5	TGTGCCAGCAACTATGGACAGCAAGAGACCCAGTACTTC	CASNYGQQETQYF
TRBV10-2	many	TRBD2	TRBJ2-1	TGCGCCAGCAGTGATCCAGCGGGAGGTGACTACAATGAGCAGTTCTTC	CASSDPAGGDYNEQFF
TRBV21-1	few	NA	TRBJ1-2	TGTGCCAGCAGCAATGTTTATAGTACGGGGAGGTGGTATGGCTACACCTTC	CASSNVYSTGRWYGYTF
TRBV5-1	many	NA	TRBJ1-1	TGCGCCAGCAGTCAGGCGGGGAACACTGAAGCTTTCTTT	CASSQAGNTEAFF
TRBV7-3	NA	NA	TRBJ2-1	TGTGCCAGCAGCTTAACGTTTGCAGGGAACAATGAGCAGTTCTTC	CASSLTFAGNNEQFF
TRBV29-1	many	NA	TRBJ2-4	TGCAGCGTTGGGGCAGGGGATGTTGACATTCAGTACTTC	CSVGAGDVDIQYF
TRBV5-6	NA	NA	TRBJ2-3	TGTGCCAGCAGCTTGGGACTATACCCAGATACGCAGTATTTT	CASSLGLYPDTQYF
TRBV10-3	NA	NA	TRBJ2-2	TGTGCCATCAGTGAGTCTCCCGACACCGGGGAGCTGTTTTTT	CAISESPDTGELFF
TRBV3-1	NA	NA	TRBJ2-3	TGTGCCAGCAGCCTCGGGCCGACCGAAGCAGATACGCAGTATTTT	CASSLGPTEADTQYF
TRBV20-1	many	NA	TRBJ2-2	TGCAGTGCTAGAGCACCTGTTAACGGGGAGCTGTTTTTT	CSARAPVNGELFF
TRBV7-9	many	NA	TRBJ2-1	TGTGCCAGCAGCTTACAGCTCAACTCCTACAATGAGCAGTTCTTC	CASSLQLNSYNEQFF
TRBV20-1	many	NA	TRBJ2-5	TGCAGTCCCTCGGGACCGACGTACCAAGAGACCCAGTACTTC	CSPSGPTYQETQYF
TRBV19	NA	TRBD1	TRBJ2-1	TGTGCCAGTAGTATGGGGACAGATTCCTATGAGCAGTTCTTC	CASSMGTDSYEQFF
TRBV13	NA	TRBD1	TRBJ1-6	TGTACCAGCAGCTTAAGGGGACAGGGGCCCTCACCCCTCCACTTT	CTSSLRGQGPSPLHF